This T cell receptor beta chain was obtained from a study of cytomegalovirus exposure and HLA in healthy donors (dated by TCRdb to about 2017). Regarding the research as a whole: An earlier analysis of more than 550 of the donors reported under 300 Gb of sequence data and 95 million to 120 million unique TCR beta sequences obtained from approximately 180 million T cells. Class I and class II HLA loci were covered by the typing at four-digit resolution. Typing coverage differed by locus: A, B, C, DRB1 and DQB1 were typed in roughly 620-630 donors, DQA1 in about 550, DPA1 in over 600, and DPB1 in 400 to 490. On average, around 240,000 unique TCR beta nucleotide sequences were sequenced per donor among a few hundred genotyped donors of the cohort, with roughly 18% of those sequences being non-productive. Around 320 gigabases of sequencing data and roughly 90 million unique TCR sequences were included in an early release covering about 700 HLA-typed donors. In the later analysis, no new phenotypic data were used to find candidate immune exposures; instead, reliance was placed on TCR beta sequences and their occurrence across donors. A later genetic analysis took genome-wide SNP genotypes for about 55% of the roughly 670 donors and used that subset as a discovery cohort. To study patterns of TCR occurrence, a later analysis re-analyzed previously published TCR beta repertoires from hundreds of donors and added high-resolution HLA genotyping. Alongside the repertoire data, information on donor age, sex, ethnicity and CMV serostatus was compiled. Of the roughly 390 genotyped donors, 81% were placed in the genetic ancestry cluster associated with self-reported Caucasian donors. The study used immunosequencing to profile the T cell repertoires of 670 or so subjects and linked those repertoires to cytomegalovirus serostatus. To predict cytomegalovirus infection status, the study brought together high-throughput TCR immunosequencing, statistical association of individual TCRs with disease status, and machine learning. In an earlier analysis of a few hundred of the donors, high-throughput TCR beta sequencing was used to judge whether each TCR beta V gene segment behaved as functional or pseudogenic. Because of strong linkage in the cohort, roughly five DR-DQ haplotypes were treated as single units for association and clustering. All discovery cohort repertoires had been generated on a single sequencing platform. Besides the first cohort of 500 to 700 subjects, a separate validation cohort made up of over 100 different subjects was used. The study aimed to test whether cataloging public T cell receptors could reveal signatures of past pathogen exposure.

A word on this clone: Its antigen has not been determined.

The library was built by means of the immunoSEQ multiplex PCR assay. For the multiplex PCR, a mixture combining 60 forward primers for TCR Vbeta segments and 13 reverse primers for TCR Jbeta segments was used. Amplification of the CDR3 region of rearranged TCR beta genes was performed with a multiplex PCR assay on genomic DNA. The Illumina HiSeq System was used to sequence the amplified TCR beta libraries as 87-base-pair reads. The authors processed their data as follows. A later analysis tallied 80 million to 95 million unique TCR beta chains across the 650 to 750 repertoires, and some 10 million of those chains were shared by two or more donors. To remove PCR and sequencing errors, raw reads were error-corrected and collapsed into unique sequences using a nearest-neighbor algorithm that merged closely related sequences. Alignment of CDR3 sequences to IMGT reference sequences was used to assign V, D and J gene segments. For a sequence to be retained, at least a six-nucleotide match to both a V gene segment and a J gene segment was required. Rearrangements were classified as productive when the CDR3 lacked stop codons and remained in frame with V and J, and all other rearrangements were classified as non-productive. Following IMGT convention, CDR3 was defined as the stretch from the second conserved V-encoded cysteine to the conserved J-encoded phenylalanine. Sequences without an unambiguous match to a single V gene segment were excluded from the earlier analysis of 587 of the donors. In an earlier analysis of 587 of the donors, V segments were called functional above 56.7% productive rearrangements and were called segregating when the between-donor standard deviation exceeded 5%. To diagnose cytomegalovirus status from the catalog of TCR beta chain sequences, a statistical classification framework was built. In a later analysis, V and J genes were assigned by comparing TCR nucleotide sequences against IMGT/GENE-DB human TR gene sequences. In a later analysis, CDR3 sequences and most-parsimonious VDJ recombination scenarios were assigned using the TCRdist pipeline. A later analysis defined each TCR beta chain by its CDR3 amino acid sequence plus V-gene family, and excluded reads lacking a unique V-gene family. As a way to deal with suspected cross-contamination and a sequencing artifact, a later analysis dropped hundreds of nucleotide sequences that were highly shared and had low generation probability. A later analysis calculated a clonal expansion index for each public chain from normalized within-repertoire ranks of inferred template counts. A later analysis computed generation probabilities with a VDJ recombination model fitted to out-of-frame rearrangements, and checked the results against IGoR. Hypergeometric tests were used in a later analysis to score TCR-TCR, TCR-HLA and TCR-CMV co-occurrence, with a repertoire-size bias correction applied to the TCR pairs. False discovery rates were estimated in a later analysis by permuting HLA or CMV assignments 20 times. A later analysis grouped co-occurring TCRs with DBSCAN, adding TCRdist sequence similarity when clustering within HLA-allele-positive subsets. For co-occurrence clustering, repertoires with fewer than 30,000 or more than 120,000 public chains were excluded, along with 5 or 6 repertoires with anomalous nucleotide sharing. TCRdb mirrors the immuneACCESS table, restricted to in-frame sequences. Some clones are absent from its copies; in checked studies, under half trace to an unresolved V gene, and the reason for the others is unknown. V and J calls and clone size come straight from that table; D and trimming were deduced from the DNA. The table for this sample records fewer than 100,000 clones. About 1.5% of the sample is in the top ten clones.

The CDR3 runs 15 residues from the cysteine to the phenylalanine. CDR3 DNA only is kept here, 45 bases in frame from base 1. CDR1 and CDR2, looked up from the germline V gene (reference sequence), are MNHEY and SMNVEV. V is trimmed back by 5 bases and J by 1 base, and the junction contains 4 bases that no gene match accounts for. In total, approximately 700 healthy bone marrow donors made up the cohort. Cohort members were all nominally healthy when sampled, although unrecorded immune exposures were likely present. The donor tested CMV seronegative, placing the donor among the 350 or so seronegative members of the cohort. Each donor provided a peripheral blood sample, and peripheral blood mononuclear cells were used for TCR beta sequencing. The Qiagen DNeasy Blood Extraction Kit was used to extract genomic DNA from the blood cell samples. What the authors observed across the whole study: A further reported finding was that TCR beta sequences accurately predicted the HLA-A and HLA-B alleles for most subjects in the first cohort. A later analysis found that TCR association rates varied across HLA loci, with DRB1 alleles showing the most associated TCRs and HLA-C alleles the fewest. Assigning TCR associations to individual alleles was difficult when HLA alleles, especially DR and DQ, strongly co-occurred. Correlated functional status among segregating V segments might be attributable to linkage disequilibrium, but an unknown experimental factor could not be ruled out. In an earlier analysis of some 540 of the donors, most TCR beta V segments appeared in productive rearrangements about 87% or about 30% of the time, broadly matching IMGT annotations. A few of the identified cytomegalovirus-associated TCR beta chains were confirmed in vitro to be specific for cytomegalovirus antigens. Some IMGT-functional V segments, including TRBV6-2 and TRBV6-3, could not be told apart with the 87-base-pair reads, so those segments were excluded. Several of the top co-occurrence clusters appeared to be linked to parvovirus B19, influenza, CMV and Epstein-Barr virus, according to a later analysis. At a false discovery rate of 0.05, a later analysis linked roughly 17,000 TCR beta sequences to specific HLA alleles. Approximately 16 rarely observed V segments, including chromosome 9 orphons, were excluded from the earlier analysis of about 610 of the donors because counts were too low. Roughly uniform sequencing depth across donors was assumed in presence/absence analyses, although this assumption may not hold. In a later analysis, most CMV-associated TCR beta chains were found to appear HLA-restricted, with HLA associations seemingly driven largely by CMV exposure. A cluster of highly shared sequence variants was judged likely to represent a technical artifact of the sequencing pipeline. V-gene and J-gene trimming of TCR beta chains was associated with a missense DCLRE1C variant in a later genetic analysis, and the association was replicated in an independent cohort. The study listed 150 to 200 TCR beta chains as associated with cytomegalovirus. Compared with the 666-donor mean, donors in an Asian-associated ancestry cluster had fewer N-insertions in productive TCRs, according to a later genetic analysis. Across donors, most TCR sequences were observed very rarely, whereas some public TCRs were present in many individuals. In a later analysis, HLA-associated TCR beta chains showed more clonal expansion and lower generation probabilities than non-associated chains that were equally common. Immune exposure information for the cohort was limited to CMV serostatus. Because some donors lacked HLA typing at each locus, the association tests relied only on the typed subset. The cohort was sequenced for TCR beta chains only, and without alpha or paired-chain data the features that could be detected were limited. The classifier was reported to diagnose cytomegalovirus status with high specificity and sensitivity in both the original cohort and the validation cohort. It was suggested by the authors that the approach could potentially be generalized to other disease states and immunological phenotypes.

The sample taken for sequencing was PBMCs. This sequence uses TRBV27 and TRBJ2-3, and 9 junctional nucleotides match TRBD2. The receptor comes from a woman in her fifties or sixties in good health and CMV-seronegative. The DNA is TGTGCCAGCAGTATAGCGGGAGTAGGCACAGATACGCAGTATTTT. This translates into CASSIAGVGTDTQYF.